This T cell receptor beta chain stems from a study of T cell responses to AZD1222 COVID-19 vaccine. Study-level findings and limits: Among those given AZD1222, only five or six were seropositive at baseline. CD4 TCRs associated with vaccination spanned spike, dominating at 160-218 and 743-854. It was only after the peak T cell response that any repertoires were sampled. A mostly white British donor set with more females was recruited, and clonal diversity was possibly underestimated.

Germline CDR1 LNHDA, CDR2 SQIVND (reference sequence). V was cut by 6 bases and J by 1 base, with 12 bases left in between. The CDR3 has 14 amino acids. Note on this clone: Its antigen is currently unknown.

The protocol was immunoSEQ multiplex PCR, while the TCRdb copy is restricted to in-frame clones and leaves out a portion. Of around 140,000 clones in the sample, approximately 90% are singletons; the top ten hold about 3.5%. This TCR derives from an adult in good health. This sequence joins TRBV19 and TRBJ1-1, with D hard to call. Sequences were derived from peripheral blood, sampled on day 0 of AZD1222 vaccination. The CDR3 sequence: CASSLITANTEAFF. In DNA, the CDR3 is TGTGCCAGTAGCCTTATTACAGCGAACACTGAAGCTTTCTTT.